This TCR beta chain stems from a study of T cell responses to AZD1222 COVID-19 vaccine. V lost 0 bases to trimming and J lost 1 base, with 16 bases between them. Germline values: CDR1 SGHDT, CDR2 YYEEEE. CDR3 size: 17 residues. Assay used: immunoSEQ multiplex PCR; TCRdb lists only in-frame clones, some missing. Among about 61,000 clones listed, over 75% were seen once. This receptor was taken from an adult who received the AZD1222 COVID-19 vaccine. The rearrangement joins TRBV5-6 to TRBJ1-2; no reliable D call. The sample in question was peripheral blood, obtained 28 days after the second AZD1222 dose. CDR3 DNA: TGTGCCAGCAGCTTGGACCTAATGGGGTTCAATAACTATGGCTACACCTTC. Translated: CASSLDLMGFNNYGYTF. The variable domain in full, completed from reference TRBV5-6 and TRBJ1-2, reads DAGVTQSPTHLIKTRGQQVTLRCSPKSGHDTVSWYQQALGQGPQFIFQYYEEEERQRGNFPDRFSGHQFPNYSSELNVNALLLGDSALYLCASSLDLMGFNNYGYTFGSGTRLTVV.